Below are 10 T cell receptor beta chains sequenced from a single sample in a study of cytomegalovirus exposure and HLA in healthy donors. The PCR employed 60 Vbeta primers together with 13 Jbeta primers. Generated by immunoSEQ multiplex PCR, the TCRdb table keeps only in-frame clones and is missing some. The sample carries 85,000 to 120,000 clones, roughly two thirds recorded once. The sequenced sample was PBMCs. These receptor sequences come from a female donor in good health and CMV-seronegative.

The sample holds a few counts of this clone. J is TRBJ2-7 and V is TRBV7-2, with D possibly matching TRBD1 (5 bases). The ends were cut back, 0 bases at V and 3 bases at J, with 15 bases in the middle. Germline V gene lookup returns CDR1 SGHTA and CDR2 FQGNSA. The CDR3 extends over 16 amino acids. The CDR3: CASSLASGQPHYEQYF. The CDR3 DNA reads TGTGCCAGCAGCTTAGCTTCAGGGCAGCCACACTACGAGCAGTACTTC. Based on the CDR3 plus reference TRBV7-2 and TRBJ2-7, the full variable domain is GAGVSQSPSNKVTEKGKDVELRCDPISGHTALYWYRQSLGQGLEFLIYFQGNSAPDKSGLPSDRFSAERTGGSVSTLTIQRTQQEDSAVYLCASSLASGQPHYEQYFGPGTRLTVT.

This chain uses TRBV5-1 with TRBJ2-2; 7 bases fit TRBD1. V shed 0 bases and J 5 bases; nucleotides not matched to a gene: 4. CDR1 and CDR2 from the germline V gene are SGHRS and YFSETQ. The CDR3 totals 15 residues. The CDR3 bases are TGCGCCAGCAGCTTGGAGGGGGCGATAACCGGGGAGCTGTTTTTT. Translation: CASSLEGAITGELFF.

The CDR3 reads CASSPAPLTSEQYF. The CDR3 DNA sequence: TGTGCCAGCTCACCTGCGCCCTTGACATCCGAGCAGTACTTC. The chain uses TRBV18 and TRBJ2-7; D remains ambiguous. V was pared by 3 bases and J by 6 bases, with 15 bases between. Germline V CDR1 and CDR2: KGHSH, LQKENI. This CDR3 is 14 amino acids long.

The genes are TRBV29-1 and TRBJ2-5; D is unclear. Germline assignment: CDR1 SQVTM and CDR2 ANQGSEA. Trimming stripped 7 bases from V and 5 bases from J, with 8 bases between. The CDR3 totals 10 residues. The CDR3 spells CSAIGETQYF. The CDR3 DNA is TGCAGCGCCATCGGGGAGACCCAGTACTTC.

The J gene is TRBJ2-3, the V gene TRBV15, with 14 bases matching TRBD2. V gave up 5 bases and J gave up 4 bases; unmatched junction bases: 5. The V gene's germline CDR1 is LNHNV and CDR2 YYDKDF (reference sequence). The CDR3 runs to 16 residues. In DNA form, the CDR3 reads TGTGCCACCAGCTTCGGGACTAGCGGGAGTTCAGATACGCAGTATTTT. Its translation is CATSFGTSGSSDTQYF.

This clone was detected a few times. J is TRBJ1-1 and V is TRBV7-2; D not resolved. The CDR3 sequence is 14 residues long. The germline V and J ends were trimmed by 3 bases and 5 bases, with 13 bases remaining between them. The germline gives CDR1 SGHTA, CDR2 FQGNSA. CDR3 coding DNA: TGTGCCAGCAGCTTTCGGGGTAGTTTTACTGAAGCTTTCTTT. Its translation is CASSFRGSFTEAFF.

This sequence joins TRBV4-1 and TRBJ2-5; a possible D gene is TRBD1 (5 bases). The CDR3 is 18 amino acids. Germline lookup yields CDR1 MGHRA and CDR2 YSYEKL. Trimming removed 1 base from V and 3 bases from J, with 21 bases in between. This CDR3 reads CASSQGGIGAGPKETQYF. CDR3 nucleotide sequence: TGCGCCAGCAGCCAAGGGGGCATAGGGGCAGGGCCTAAAGAGACCCAGTACTTC.

The chain carries TRBV27 and TRBJ2-5; possible D gene TRBD1, 5 bases. Looked up from germline, CDR1 is MNHEY and CDR2 is SMNVEV (reference sequence). There are 13 residues in the CDR3. Trimming took 6 bases from V and 5 from J, leaving 13 bases between them. CDR3 DNA sequence: TGTGCCAGCAGGGGGCAGAGGTCGGAGACCCAGTACTTC. This translates into CASRGQRSETQYF.

This clone has more than one count but fewer than ten. The rearrangement links TRBV27 to TRBJ2-3; D is uncertain. From germline, CDR1 is MNHEY and CDR2 SMNVEV (reference sequence). The CDR3 is made up of 15 amino acids. With 4 bases removed from V and 2 bases from J, the gap between germline ends came to 13 bases. CDR3 residues: CASSSLRGNTDTQYF. The CDR3 nucleotides are TGTGCCAGCAGTTCCCTACGCGGCAACACAGATACGCAGTATTTT.

This clone has just a few counts. This sequence joins TRBV6-1 and TRBJ2-5; tentatively, D is TRBD2 (6 bases). CDR1 and CDR2 from the germline V gene are MNHNS and SASEGT. Trimming cost V 4 bases and J 5 bases, with 11 bases left between them. The CDR3 loop spans 13 amino acids. CDR3 nucleotide sequence: TGTGCCAGCAGTGTTACGGGAGTTGAGACCCAGTACTTC. Its protein is CASSVTGVETQYF.